The table lists the clone carrying this TCR beta chain with a count of one. This sample was included in a study of T cells after posttransplantation cyclophosphamide. The table came from immunoSEQ multiplex PCR; TCRdb's copy has only in-frame clones and leaves some out. The sample holds thousands of clones, 85% to 90% seen once. The CDR3 contains 13 residues. The germline V gene has CDR1 MNHNS and CDR2 SASEGT. This chain connects TRBV6-1 to TRBJ2-5; D is ambiguous. The closer fit of TRBJ2-7 to the DNA end suggests the J call may be wrong. The material sequenced was CD8+ T cells sorted from PBMCs. This clonotype originated in a woman aged 50 to 60 in good health and a related stem cell transplant donor. CDR3 in DNA: TGTGCCAGCAGTGCAGGTTTCTCCTACGAGCAGTACTTC. This codes for CASSAGFSYEQYF.